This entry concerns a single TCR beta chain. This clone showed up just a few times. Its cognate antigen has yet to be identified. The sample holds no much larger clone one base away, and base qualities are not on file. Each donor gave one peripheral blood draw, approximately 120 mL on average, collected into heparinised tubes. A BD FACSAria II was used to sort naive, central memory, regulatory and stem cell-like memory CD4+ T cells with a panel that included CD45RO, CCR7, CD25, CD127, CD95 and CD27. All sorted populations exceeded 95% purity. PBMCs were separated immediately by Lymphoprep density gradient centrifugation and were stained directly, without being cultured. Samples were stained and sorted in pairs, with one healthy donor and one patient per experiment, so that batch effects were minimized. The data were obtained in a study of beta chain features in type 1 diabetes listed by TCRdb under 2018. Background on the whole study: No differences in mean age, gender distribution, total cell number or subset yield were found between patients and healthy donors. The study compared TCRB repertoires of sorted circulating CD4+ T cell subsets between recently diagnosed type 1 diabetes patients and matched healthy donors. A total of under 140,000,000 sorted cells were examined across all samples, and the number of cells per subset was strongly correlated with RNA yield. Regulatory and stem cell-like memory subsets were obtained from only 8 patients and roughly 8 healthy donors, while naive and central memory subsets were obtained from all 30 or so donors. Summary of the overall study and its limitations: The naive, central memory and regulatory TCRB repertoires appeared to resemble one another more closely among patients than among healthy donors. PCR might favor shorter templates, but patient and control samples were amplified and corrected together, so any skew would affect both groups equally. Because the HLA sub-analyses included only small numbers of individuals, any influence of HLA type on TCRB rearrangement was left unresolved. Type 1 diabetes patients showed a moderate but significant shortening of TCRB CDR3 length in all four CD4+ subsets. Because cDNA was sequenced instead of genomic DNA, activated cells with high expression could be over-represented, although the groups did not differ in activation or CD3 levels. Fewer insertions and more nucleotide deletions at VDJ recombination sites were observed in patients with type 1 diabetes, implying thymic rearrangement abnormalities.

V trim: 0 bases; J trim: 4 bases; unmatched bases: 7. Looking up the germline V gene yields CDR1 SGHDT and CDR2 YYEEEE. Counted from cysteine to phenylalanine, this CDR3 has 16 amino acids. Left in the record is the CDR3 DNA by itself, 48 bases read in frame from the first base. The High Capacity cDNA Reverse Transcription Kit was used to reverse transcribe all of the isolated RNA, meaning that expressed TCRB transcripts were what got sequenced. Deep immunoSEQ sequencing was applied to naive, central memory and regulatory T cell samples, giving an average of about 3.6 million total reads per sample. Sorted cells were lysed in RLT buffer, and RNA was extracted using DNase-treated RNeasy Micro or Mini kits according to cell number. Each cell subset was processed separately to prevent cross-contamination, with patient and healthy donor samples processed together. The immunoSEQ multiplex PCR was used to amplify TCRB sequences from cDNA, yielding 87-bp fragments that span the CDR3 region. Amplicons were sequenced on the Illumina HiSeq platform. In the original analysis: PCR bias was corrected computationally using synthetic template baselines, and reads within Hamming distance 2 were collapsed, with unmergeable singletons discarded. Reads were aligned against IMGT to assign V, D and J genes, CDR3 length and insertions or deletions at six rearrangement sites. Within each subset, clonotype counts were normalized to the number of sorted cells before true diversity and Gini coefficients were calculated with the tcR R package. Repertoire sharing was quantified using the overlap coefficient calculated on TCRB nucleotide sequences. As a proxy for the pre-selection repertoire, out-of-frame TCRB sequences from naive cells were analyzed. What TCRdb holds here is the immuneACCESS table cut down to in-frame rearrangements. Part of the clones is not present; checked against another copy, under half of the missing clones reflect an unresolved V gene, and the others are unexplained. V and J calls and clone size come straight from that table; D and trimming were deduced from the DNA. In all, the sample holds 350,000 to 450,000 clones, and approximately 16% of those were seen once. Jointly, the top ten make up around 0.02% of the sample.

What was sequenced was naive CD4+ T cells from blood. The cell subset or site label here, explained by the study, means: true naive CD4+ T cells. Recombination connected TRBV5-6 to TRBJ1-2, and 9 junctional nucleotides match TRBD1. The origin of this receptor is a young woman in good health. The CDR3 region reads CASSLDRDRDFYGYTF. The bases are TGTGCCAGCAGCTTGGATAGGGACAGGGACTTCTATGGCTACACCTTC.